The present T cell receptor (beta chain) was sequenced within a study of cytomegalovirus exposure and HLA in healthy donors. Study-level results: Investigators reported fewer than 200 TCR beta chains as tied to cytomegalovirus. Most TCR sequences were rare, but some public TCRs occurred in many donors.

TCRdb's copy holds only in-frame clones and misses some; the assay was immunoSEQ multiplex PCR. The sample shows 150,000 or so clones, 86% of them seen only once. This CDR3 has 12 residues. V was clipped by 4 bases and J by 1 base, with 2 bases between them. CDR1 is SGHRS and CDR2 is YFSETQ in the germline V gene. Concerning this clone: Its specificity is unknown.

V is TRBV5-1 and J is TRBJ2-2; no reliable D call. Sequencing was done on a sample of PBMCs. The origin of this receptor is a human donor in good health. CDR3 loop: CASSLNTGELFF. The CDR3 DNA is TGCGCCAGCAGCCTGAACACCGGGGAGCTGTTTTTT. The full variable domain, with the rest looked up from reference TRBV5-1 and TRBJ2-2, is KAGVTQTPRYLIKTRGQQVTLSCSPISGHRSVSWYQQTPGQGLQFLFEYFSETQRNKGNFPGRFSGRQFSNSRSEMNVSTLELGDSALYLCASSLNTGELFFGEGSRLTVL.